This T cell receptor beta chain was captured in a study of OX40 agonist ivuxolimab in advanced cancers. Study details: Patients were given ivuxolimab, an antibody that agonizes OX40 (CD134). Partial responses were recorded for three patients, including one with hepatocellular carcinoma and two with cutaneous melanoma. Study-wide points: Partial responders at 0.1-3.0 mg/kg had among the lowest clonal expansion.

Concerning this clone: Its target is not known.

The protocol was immunoSEQ multiplex PCR, while the TCRdb copy is restricted to in-frame clones and leaves out a portion. The sample has some 85,000 clones; about 89% are singletons. This CDR3 is 13 amino acids long. Germline V gene sequence: CDR1 MNHNS, CDR2 SASEGT. Germline trimming cut 7 bases from V and 7 bases from J; bases unmatched to any gene: 7. This receptor was identified in an adult with an advanced solid tumor such as melanoma, head and neck, liver or kidney cancer. Specimen: CD4+ or CD8+ T cells sorted from blood, collected in a trial of the OX40 agonist ivuxolimab. The rearrangement uses TRBV6-1 and TRBJ1-1; 9 bases fit TRBD1. The DNA for the CDR3 is TGTGCCAGCACCTTACAGGGGGCCCTTGAAGCTTTCTTT. It translates to CASTLQGALEAFF.